The 19 T cell receptor beta chains given below trace back to one sample, sequenced in a study of cytomegalovirus exposure and HLA in healthy donors (dated by TCRdb to the late 2010s). Libraries were constructed by the immunoSEQ multiplex PCR assay. For the multiplex PCR, a mixture combining 60 forward primers for TCR Vbeta segments and 13 reverse primers for TCR Jbeta segments was used. In TCRdb, the immuneACCESS table is reduced to in-frame sequences with V and J assigned. These tables do not hold every clone; where another copy was compared, an unresolved V gene accounts for under half, and the others remain unexplained. The sample table shows around 110,000 clones, and about 79% are seen once. 3.5% to 4.5% of the sample is held by the ten biggest clonotypes. Material for sequencing was PBMCs. The receptors shown here come from a young man in good health and CMV-seropositive.

This clone is a singleton in its sample. The V and J genes are TRBV5-1 and TRBJ2-1; TRBD2 matches at 9 bases. CDR1 and CDR2 from the germline V gene are SGHRS and YFSETQ. The CDR3 loop spans 16 amino acids. The V and J ends lost 2 bases and 7 bases, in that order; junction bases with no gene match: 10. CDR3 in DNA: TGCGCCAGCAGCTTATCCCTGCGGGGGGGCCATAATGAGCAGTTCTTC. Translated: CASSLSLRGGHNEQFF.

A single count supports this clone. This chain links TRBV7-9 with TRBJ1-1; D not certain. The CDR3 has 13 amino acids. Trimming removed 3 bases from V and 0 bases from J, with 5 bases in between. CDR1 and CDR2 (germline): SEHNR, FQNEAQ (reference sequence). DNA of the CDR3: TGTGCCAGCAGCTTTGAGATGAACACTGAAGCTTTCTTT. This codes for CASSFEMNTEAFF.

The V call is TRBV9, the J call TRBJ1-2, with a tentative D call TRBD1 (5 bases). Trimming took 0 bases from V and 7 from J, leaving 7 bases between them. The CDR3 runs to 12 residues. Per germline, CDR1 SGDLS and CDR2 YYNGEE. CDR3 sequence reads: CASSVAGAGYTF. The CDR3 DNA sequence: TGTGCCAGCAGCGTAGCTGGGGCTGGCTACACCTTC.

A remark on this clone: At one end the junction does not follow the germline gene, possibly because of a read error. The chain couples TRBV4-3 to TRBJ2-4; D is unresolved. The germline CDR1 and CDR2 sequences are LGHNA and YSLEER. This CDR3 region has 15 residues. CDR3 amino acids: CASSQDPEAKNSQYF. CDR3 bases: TGCGCCAGCAGCCAAGATCCCGAAGCCAAAAACAGTCAGTACTTC.

The chain is built from TRBV4-3 and TRBJ2-1; 12 positions match TRBD2. CDR1 and CDR2 from the germline V gene are LGHNA and YSLEER. V shed 4 bases and J 6 bases; nucleotides not matched to a gene: 10. CDR3 length: 17 residues. As DNA, the CDR3 is TGCGCCAGCAGCCCTTCTAGCGGGAGGGCCAGGGTCAATGAGCAGTTCTTC. Translation: CASSPSSGRARVNEQFF.

The chain couples TRBV21-1 to TRBJ2-2; the table calls TRBD2, which could not be checked here. TRBV21-1 is an annotated pseudogene. This CDR3 has 17 residues. This chain's CDR3 is CASSKAGLAKNTGELFF. The CDR3 region has the DNA TGTGCCAGCAGCAAAGCGGGCCTAGCGAAAAACACCGGGGAGCTGTTTTTT.

The chain couples TRBV19 to TRBJ1-4; 11 bases fit TRBD1. Germline V gene lookup returns CDR1 LNHDA and CDR2 SQIVND (reference sequence). This CDR3 has 15 residues. Trimming cost V 3 bases and J 7 bases; bases outside gene matches: 4. In DNA form, the CDR3 reads TGTGCCAGTAGTATCGGACAGGGGGCGGGTGAAAAACTGTTTTTT. Its translation is CASSIGQGAGEKLFF.

This clone came up once. The rearrangement uses TRBV7-8 and TRBJ2-3, with TRBD2 as a possible D gene (5 bases). CDR3 size: 14 residues. Germline lookup yields CDR1 SGHVS and CDR2 FQNEAQ. V was pared by 5 bases and J by 8 bases, with 17 bases between. The CDR3 is CASSQTNLRGTQYF. DNA of the CDR3: TGTGCCAGCAGCCAGACTAACCTTCGAGGTACGCAGTATTTT.

This clone was counted only a few times. The chain combines TRBV4-2 with TRBJ2-5, with D uncertain. The tail of the sequence fits TRBJ2-7 better, so the J call may be wrong. This CDR3 region has 15 residues. Germline lookup yields CDR1 LGHNA and CDR2 YNFKEQ. CDR3 sequence: CASSQVNRETYEQYF. The CDR3 DNA follows: TGTGCCAGCAGCCAAGTGAACAGAGAGACCTACGAGCAGTACTTC.

This clone was observed once. The chain joins TRBV27 to TRBJ1-5; 8 positions agree with TRBD1. The CDR3 length is 17 residues. With V trimmed by 6 bases and J by 1 base, 11 bases remained unmatched. Germline CDR1 and CDR2: MNHEY and SMNVEV (reference sequence). In DNA, the CDR3 is TGTGCCAGCAGCCCAAGAGGCACAGGGGGGAGCAATCAGCCCCAGCATTTT. Translating it yields CASSPRGTGGSNQPQHF.

On this clone: An end of the junction differs from the germline gene, which may be a read error. V is TRBV7-9 and J is TRBJ1-6, with 10 bases fitting TRBD1. The length of the CDR3 is 14 residues. The V gene's germline CDR1 is SEHNR and CDR2 FQNEAQ (reference sequence). This chain's CDR3 is CSSSRQGARSPLHF. CDR3 coding DNA: TGTTCCAGCAGCCGACAGGGGGCAAGATCACCCCTCCACTTT. Based on the CDR3 plus reference TRBV7-9 and TRBJ1-6, the full variable domain is DTGVSQNPRHKITKRGQNVTFRCDPISEHNRLYWYRQTLGQGPEFLTYFQNEAQLEKSRLLSDRFSAERPKGSFSTLEIQRTEQGDSAMYLCSSSRQGARSPLHFGNGTRLTVT.

The chain uses TRBV13 and TRBJ2-7; D is undetermined. Trimming cost V 4 bases and J 3 bases, with 10 bases left between them. CDR1 PRHDT and CDR2 FYEKMQ come from the germline V gene (reference sequence). The CDR3 consists of 13 residues. The CDR3 is CASSSRSYYEQYF. DNA for the CDR3: TGTGCCAGCAGCTCCCGTAGTTACTACGAGCAGTACTTC.

This sequence joins TRBV9 and TRBJ2-7, with no clear D. CDR3 size: 16 residues. The V gene lost 0 bases and the J gene lost 0 bases, with 13 bases spanning the gap. Germline CDR1 is SGDLS and CDR2 is YYNGEE. In DNA, the CDR3 is TGTGCCAGCAGCGTAGCTGGAAGCGCCAGCTCCTACGAGCAGTACTTC. Translated, it gives CASSVAGSASSYEQYF.

This chain uses TRBV29-1 with TRBJ2-7; 8 bases agree with TRBD2. J was trimmed by 5 bases and V by 5 bases; bases with no gene match: 8. The CDR3 length is 13 residues. Germline V gene sequence: CDR1 SQVTM, CDR2 ANQGSEA. CDR3 coding DNA: TGCAGCGTTTTGGGTAGCGGGACCCACGAGCAGTACTTC. This gives the protein CSVLGSGTHEQYF.

This clone came up a few times. The chain carries TRBV27 and TRBJ1-2; 11 bases match TRBD1. CDR1 is MNHEY and CDR2 is SMNVEV in the germline V gene (reference sequence). The CDR3 runs 13 residues. Germline trimming cut 7 bases from V and 6 bases from J; bases unmatched to any gene: 4. The DNA for the CDR3 is TGTGCCAGCAATGGACAGGGGGCTGATGGCTACACCTTC. Protein product: CASNGQGADGYTF.

The chain's CDR3 is CASSHQRGYNEQFF. The CDR3 DNA reads as TGCGCCAGCAGCCACCAGCGGGGGTACAATGAGCAGTTCTTC. The chain joins TRBV4-1 to TRBJ2-1, with 8 bases fitting TRBD2. Unmatched junction bases numbered 2, after V lost 3 bases and J lost 4 bases. CDR3 length equals 14 residues. Germline-derived CDR1 and CDR2 are MGHRA and YSYEKL.

V usage is TRBV7-6 and J usage is TRBJ2-5; weak D call: TRBD2 (5 bases). Germline V CDR1 and CDR2: SGHVS, FNYEAQ. The CDR3 has 16 amino acids. V was clipped by 2 bases and J by 4 bases, with 17 bases between them. The CDR3 is CASSLRVEGWVETQYF. Written as DNA, the CDR3 is TGTGCCAGCAGCTTAAGGGTTGAGGGATGGGTAGAGACCCAGTACTTC.

The V call is TRBV19, the J call TRBJ2-1; 14 nucleotides line up with TRBD2. Trimming cost V 2 bases and J 6 bases; bases outside gene matches: 12. The germline V gene has CDR1 LNHDA and CDR2 SQIVND (reference sequence). The CDR3 contains 19 residues. CDR3 residues: CASSIWVVGLAGDFNEQFF. CDR3 sequence (DNA): TGTGCCAGTAGTATATGGGTTGTGGGACTAGCGGGAGATTTCAATGAGCAGTTCTTC.

The V and J genes are TRBV7-3 and TRBJ1-2; TRBD1 matches 8 bases. The CDR3 sequence is 15 residues long. CDR1 is SGHTA, CDR2 FQGTGA, per germline. V lost 4 bases to trimming and J lost 3 bases; unmatched junction nucleotides: 7. For the CDR3, the DNA is TGTGCCAGCAGCTCATCAGGGGGCGCTGACTATGGCTACACCTTC. Protein sequence: CASSSSGGADYGYTF.